This T cell receptor beta chain was observed in a study of cytomegalovirus exposure and HLA in healthy donors. Points from the study as a whole: Later work found that TCR association rates differed between HLA loci; DRB1 had the most and HLA-C the fewest.

Details on this clone: Its antigen is still unknown.

The PCR had 60 Vbeta and 13 Jbeta primers. The method was immunoSEQ multiplex PCR; TCRdb's version includes in-frame clones alone and lacks a portion of them. The table lists 100,000 to 120,000 clones, around 88% of them singletons, with 1.5% to 2% in the top ten. The CDR3 consists of 16 residues. Germline lookup yields CDR1 SGHDN and CDR2 FVKESK. V dropped 4 bases and J dropped 0 bases, with 14 bases sitting between them. Sequenced sample: PBMCs. This sequence was found in a man aged 40-55 years in good health and CMV-seronegative. The V gene is TRBV14, the J gene TRBJ2-3, with a tentative D call TRBD2 (6 bases). In DNA, the CDR3 is TGTGCCAGCAGCCCGGGTCTAGCGATTAGCACAGATACGCAGTATTTT. Its translation is CASSPGLAISTDTQYF.